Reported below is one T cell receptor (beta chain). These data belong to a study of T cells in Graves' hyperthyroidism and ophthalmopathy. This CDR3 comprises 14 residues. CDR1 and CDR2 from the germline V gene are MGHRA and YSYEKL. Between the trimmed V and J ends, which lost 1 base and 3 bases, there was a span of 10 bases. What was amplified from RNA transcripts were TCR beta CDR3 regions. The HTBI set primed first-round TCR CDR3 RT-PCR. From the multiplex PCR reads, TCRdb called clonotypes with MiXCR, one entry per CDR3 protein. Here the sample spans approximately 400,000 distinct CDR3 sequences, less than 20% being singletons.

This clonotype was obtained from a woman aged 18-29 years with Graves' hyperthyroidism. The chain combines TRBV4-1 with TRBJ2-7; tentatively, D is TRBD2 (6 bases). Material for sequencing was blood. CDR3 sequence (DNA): TGCGCCAGCAGCCAAGGCCCGGGGGTCTACGAGCAGTACTTC. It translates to CASSQGPGVYEQYF.